A selection of T cell receptor beta chains follows, all from one sample in a study of blood T cell repertoires in COVID-19. TCRdb keeps only in-frame clones here, not all; method: immunoSEQ multiplex PCR. The data show fewer than 90,000 clones, over 70% seen once. Source material: peripheral blood. The receptors originated from a woman aged 45-59 years with acute or convalescent COVID-19. CDR3s leave out the opening cysteine and the closing phenylalanine or tryptophan. The order of the fields is V gene, CDR3 protein.

TRBV7-2	ASRPTGSGNTIY
TRBV28	ASSSPPGQGAGDTQY
TRBV3-1/TRBV3-2	ASSQKMGALGGYT
TRBV25-1	ASSEPHQGGYT
TRBV12-3/TRBV12-4	ASSLVLAGVQY
TRBV27	ASSSPGQGGSYEQY
TRBV7-9	ASADRNTEAF
TRBV7-9	ASMRSGNTIY
TRBV5-5	ASSWDRLNTEAF
TRBV9	ASTPKGRGYGYT
TRBV19	ARGGTGEAF
TRBV15	ATSSSLLAVFEDTQY
TRBV28	ASSQSGGAETQY
TRBV19	ASSMLRGDTQY
TRBV7-3	ASSFDGRGETQY
TRBV18	ASFLQGQNTEAF
TRBV7-9	ASSPTTGAGEKLF
TRBV6-5	ASSSGPKQGYGYT
TRBV7-2	ASSLASLNTEAF
TRBV27	ASSSRSPQPQH
TRBV6-6	ASSSADRAGNTIY
TRBV4-3	ASSSKEGTEAF